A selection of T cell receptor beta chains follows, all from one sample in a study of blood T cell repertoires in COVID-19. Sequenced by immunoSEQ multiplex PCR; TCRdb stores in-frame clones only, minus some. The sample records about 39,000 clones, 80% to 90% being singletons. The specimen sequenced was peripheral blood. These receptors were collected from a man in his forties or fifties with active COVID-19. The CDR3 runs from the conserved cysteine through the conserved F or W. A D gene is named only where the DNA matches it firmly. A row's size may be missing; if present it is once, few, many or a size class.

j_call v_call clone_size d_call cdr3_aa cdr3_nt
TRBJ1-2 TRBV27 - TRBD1 CASSRTGGPGYGYTF TGTGCCAGCAGTAGGACAGGGGGCCCCGGCTATGGCTACACCTTC
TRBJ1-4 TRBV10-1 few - CASSNFTQGRGKKLFF TGCGCCAGCAGTAACTTTACACAGGGCCGCGGAAAAAAACTGTTTTTT
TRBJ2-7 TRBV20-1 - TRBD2 CSASSGKGAYEQYF TGCAGTGCTAGTAGCGGGAAGGGCGCCTACGAGCAGTACTTC
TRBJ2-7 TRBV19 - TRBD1 CASRGTGDYEQYF TGTGCCAGTAGAGGGACAGGGGACTACGAGCAGTACTTC
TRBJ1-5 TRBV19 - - CASSMGVESGNQPQHF TGTGCCAGTAGTATGGGCGTCGAGAGTGGCAATCAGCCCCAGCATTTT
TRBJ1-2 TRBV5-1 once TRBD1 CASSWTGTGGDNGYTF TGCGCCAGCAGCTGGACCGGGACAGGGGGCGATAATGGCTACACCTTC
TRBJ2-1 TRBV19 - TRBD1 CASSIGYRGPYNEQFF TGTGCCAGTAGTATTGGGTACAGGGGGCCCTACAATGAGCAGTTCTTC
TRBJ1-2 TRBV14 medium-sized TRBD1 CASSQQGGYGYTF TGTGCCAGCAGCCAACAGGGGGGCTATGGCTACACCTTC
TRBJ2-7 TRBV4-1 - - CASSHRAQGMSYEQYF TGCGCCAGCAGCCATCGCGCGCAGGGTATGTCCTACGAGCAGTACTTC
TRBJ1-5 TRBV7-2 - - CASSSDSNNQPQHF TGTGCCAGCAGCTCCGACAGCAACAATCAGCCCCAGCATTTT
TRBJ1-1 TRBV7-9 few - CASTDRMEAFF TGTGCCAGCACCGACCGAATGGAGGCTTTCTTT
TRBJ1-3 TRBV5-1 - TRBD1 CASSTGGAGNTIYF TGCGCCAGTAGTACAGGGGGCGCTGGAAACACCATATATTTT
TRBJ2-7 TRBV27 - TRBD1 CASSSGTGSEQYF TGTGCCAGCAGTTCCGGGACAGGGTCCGAGCAGTACTTC
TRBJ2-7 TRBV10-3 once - CAISESRGAYEQYF TGTGCCATCAGTGAGTCCAGGGGCGCCTACGAGCAGTACTTC
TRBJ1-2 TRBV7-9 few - CASSPVPNYGYTF TGTGCCAGCAGCCCGGTCCCTAACTATGGCTACACCTTC
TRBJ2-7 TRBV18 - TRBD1 CASSPSGTGTREQYF TGTGCCAGCTCACCTTCCGGGACAGGGACGCGCGAGCAGTACTTC
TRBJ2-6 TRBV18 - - CASSSPAGANVLTF TGTGCCAGCTCATCGCCAGCTGGGGCCAACGTCCTGACTTTC
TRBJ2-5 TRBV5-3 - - CARSREVAGDQETQYF TGTGCCAGAAGCAGGGAGGTGGCAGGAGACCAAGAGACCCAGTACTTC
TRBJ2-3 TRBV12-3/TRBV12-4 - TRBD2 CASGGRVADTQYF TGTGCCAGCGGCGGGAGAGTGGCAGATACGCAGTATTTT
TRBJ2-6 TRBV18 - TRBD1 CASSFRTGGDISGANVLTF TGTGCCAGCTCATTCAGGACAGGGGGCGATATATCTGGGGCCAACGTCCTGACTTTC
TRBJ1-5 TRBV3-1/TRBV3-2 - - CASSQGGGPGNNQPQHF TGTGCCAGCAGCCAAGGGGGGGGGCCCGGCAACAATCAGCCCCAGCATTTT
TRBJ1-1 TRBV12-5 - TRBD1 CASGKGQRNTEAFF TGTGCTAGTGGTAAGGGACAGAGGAACACTGAAGCTTTCTTT
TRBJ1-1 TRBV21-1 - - CASSKYVSKGPPKAGAFF TGTGCCAGCAGCAAATACGTATCAAAGGGACCCCCTAAAGCGGGAGCTTTCTTT
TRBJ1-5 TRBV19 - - CASSTRGYDSNQPQHF TGTGCCAGTAGTACTCGGGGATACGATAGCAATCAGCCCCAGCATTTT
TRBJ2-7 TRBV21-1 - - CASSRRLVAHEQYF TGTGCCAGCAGCCGTCGACTAGTGGCACACGAGCAGTACTTC
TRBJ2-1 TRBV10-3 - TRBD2 CAIKGLAGEQFF TGTGCCATCAAAGGACTAGCGGGGGAGCAGTTCTTC
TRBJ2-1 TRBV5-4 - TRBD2 CATRGDDNNEQFF TGTGCCACCCGGGGGGACGACAACAATGAGCAGTTCTTC
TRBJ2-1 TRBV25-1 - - CASSEFFVAGHEQFF TGTGCCAGCAGTGAATTTTTCGTCGCGGGGCATGAGCAGTTCTTC
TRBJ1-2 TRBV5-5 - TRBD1 CASSYSGQNYGYTF TGTGCCAGCAGCTACTCGGGACAGAACTATGGCTACACCTTC